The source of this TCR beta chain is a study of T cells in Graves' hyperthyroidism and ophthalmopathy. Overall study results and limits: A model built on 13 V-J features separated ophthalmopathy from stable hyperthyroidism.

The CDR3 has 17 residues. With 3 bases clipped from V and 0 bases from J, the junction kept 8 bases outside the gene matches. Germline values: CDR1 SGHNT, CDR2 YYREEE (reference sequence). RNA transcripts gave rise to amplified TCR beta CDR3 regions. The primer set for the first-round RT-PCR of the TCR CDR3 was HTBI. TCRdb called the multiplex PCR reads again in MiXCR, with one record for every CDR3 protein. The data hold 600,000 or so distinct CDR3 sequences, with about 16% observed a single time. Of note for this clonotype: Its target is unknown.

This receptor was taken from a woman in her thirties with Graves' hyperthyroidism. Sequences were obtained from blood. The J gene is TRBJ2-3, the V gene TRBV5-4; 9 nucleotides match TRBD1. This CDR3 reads CASSWKAGTGSTDTQYF. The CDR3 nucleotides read TGTGCCAGCAGCTGGAAAGCCGGGACAGGGAGCACAGATACGCAGTATTTT.